The 30 T cell receptor beta chains reported below all come from one sample, sequenced in a study of shared clonotypes between healthy human individuals. Selected positively for CCR7 and CD45RO-negative, naive CD8 cells excluded terminally differentiated effector memory CD45RA+ cells. TCRdb's copy holds only in-frame clones and misses some; the assay was immunoSEQ multiplex PCR. This table has about 1,900,000 clones, over 85% appearing once. The sequencing input was naive CD8+ T cells sorted from blood. These receptors were taken from a young man in good health.

The gene calls are TRBV11-2 and TRBJ2-6; D is possibly TRBD1 (5 bases). Germline assignment: CDR1 SGHAT and CDR2 FQNNGV. This CDR3 has 17 residues. With 8 bases removed from V and 0 bases from J, the gap between germline ends came to 17 bases. CDR3 nucleotides: TGTGCCAGCTTCCCAGGTCAGGGCTTCTCTGGGGCCAACGTCCTGACTTTC. Translation gives CASFPGQGFSGANVLTF.

This chain joins TRBV4-1 and TRBJ2-3; TRBD2 agrees at 10 bases. Germline V CDR1 and CDR2: MGHRA, YSYEKL. This CDR3 is built from 16 residues. The trim removed 3 bases at V and 3 bases at J, leaving 6 bases unmatched. CDR3 loop: CASSHLAGDSTDTQYF. In DNA, the CDR3 is TGCGCCAGCAGCCACCTAGCGGGAGATTCAACAGATACGCAGTATTTT.

In the case of this clone: Other DNA sequences in the same sample also yield this CDR3. This chain joins TRBV4-3 and TRBJ1-4; the D is unclear. Per the germline V gene, CDR1 is LGHNA and CDR2 is YSLEER. The CDR3 runs 12 residues. Trimming pared 1 base from V and 10 bases from J, leaving 7 bases between. CDR3 DNA: TGCGCCAGCAGCCAAGGGGAGGGAAAACTGTTTTTT. It is translated as CASSQGEGKLFF.

This clone was counted once. The rearrangement joins TRBV5-1 to TRBJ1-1; perhaps TRBD1 as D (6 bases). The CDR3 is 17 residues long. Trimming removed 0 bases from V and 7 bases from J, with 22 bases in between. Germline V gene sequence: CDR1 SGHRS, CDR2 YFSETQ. The CDR3 coding sequence is TGCGCCAGCAGCTTGGAAAGGTTAAGGGGGGAGAAGGTTGAAGCTTTCTTT. The encoded protein is CASSLERLRGEKVEAFF.

The rearrangement uses TRBV7-9 and TRBJ2-3; 12 nucleotides line up with TRBD2. The germline gives CDR1 SEHNR, CDR2 FQNEAQ (reference sequence). The V segment lost 4 bases and the J segment 3 bases; nucleotides outside the gene matches: 5. This CDR3 spans 16 amino acids. The CDR3 sequence: CASSSPSGGATDTQYF. DNA for the CDR3: TGTGCCAGCAGCTCGCCTAGCGGGGGGGCAACAGATACGCAGTATTTT.

The chain recombines TRBV7-9 with TRBJ2-2; D is possibly TRBD1 or TRBD2 (5 bases each). The germline V gene encodes CDR1 SEHNR and CDR2 FQNEAQ (reference sequence). The germline V and J ends were trimmed by 6 bases and 4 bases, with 12 bases remaining between them. This CDR3 contains 14 residues. In DNA, the CDR3 is TGTGCCAGCAGACCGGGACGGGGCACCGGGGAGCTGTTTTTT. This gives the protein CASRPGRGTGELFF. Supplemented by reference TRBV7-9 and TRBJ2-2, the full variable domain reads DTGVSQNPRHKITKRGQNVTFRCDPISEHNRLYWYRQTLGQGPEFLTYFQNEAQLEKSRLLSDRFSAERPKGSFSTLEIQRTEQGDSAMYLCASRPGRGTGELFFGEGSRLTVL.

Only a few counts were recorded for this clone. The chain combines TRBV6-5 with TRBJ1-6; no definite D call. V shed 0 bases and J shed 9 bases, with 6 bases lying between them. CDR1 and CDR2 (germline): MNHEY, SVGAGI. The CDR3 has 13 residues. This CDR3 is CASSYSILSPLHF. The CDR3 DNA sequence: TGTGCCAGCAGTTACTCGATCCTTTCACCCCTCCACTTT.

The rearrangement joins TRBV28 to TRBJ2-5; 7 bases line up with TRBD1. This CDR3 comprises 14 residues. V was clipped by 3 bases and J by 5 bases; unmatched bases: 6. Per germline, CDR1 MDHEN and CDR2 SYDVKM. The CDR3 bases are TGTGCCAGCAGTTTCACAGGGGTAGGGGAGACCCAGTACTTC. It is translated as CASSFTGVGETQYF.

The rearrangement joins TRBV9 to TRBJ2-3, with 10 bases fitting TRBD2. The CDR3 extends over 17 amino acids. Germline V gene data show CDR1 as SGDLS and CDR2 as YYNGEE. V dropped 1 base and J dropped 3; count of bases not matched to a gene: 8. The CDR3 DNA sequence: TGTGCCAGCAGCGTATACAGCGGGAGGGCCGGGACAGATACGCAGTATTTT. This translates into CASSVYSGRAGTDTQYF.

This chain links TRBV19 with TRBJ2-2; TRBD1 agrees at 7 bases. Germline V CDR1 and CDR2: LNHDA, SQIVND (reference sequence). The CDR3 covers 16 residues. The J segment lost 0 bases and the V segment lost 5 bases, leaving 6 bases of the junction unmatched. CDR3 residues: CASSGWDSANTGELFF. Written as DNA, the CDR3 is TGTGCCAGTAGTGGATGGGACAGCGCGAACACCGGGGAGCTGTTTTTT.

V gene TRBV11-2 combines with J gene TRBJ2-3, with 12 bases fitting TRBD2. The trim removed 4 bases at V and 2 bases at J, leaving 4 bases unmatched. Germline V lookup: CDR1 SGHAT, CDR2 FQNNGV. This CDR3 has 16 amino acids. DNA for the CDR3: TGTGCCAGCAGCTCTAGCGGGGGGGGCATCACAGATACGCAGTATTTT. It encodes CASSSSGGGITDTQYF.

The V and J genes are TRBV27 and TRBJ2-1; D gene ambiguous. Trimming stripped 0 bases from V and 6 bases from J, with 12 bases between. Germline V CDR1 and CDR2: MNHEY, SMNVEV (reference sequence). This CDR3 contains 15 residues. The CDR3 is CASSLSPYSGNEQFF. As DNA, the CDR3 is TGTGCCAGCAGTTTATCTCCCTATTCTGGCAATGAGCAGTTCTTC.

This chain joins TRBV2 and TRBJ2-1; D remains unclear. The CDR3 has 17 residues. The ends were cut back, 7 bases at V and 3 bases at J, with 22 bases in the middle. Germline lookup yields CDR1 SNHLY and CDR2 FYNNEI. CDR3 DNA sequence: TGTGCCAGCAACTTGCGGACCGCCAGTCTCTTCTACAATGAGCAGTTCTTC. Its protein product is CASNLRTASLFYNEQFF.

V is TRBV4-3 and J is TRBJ2-1; maybe TRBD2 (6 bases). The V end lost 0 bases, the J end lost 4 bases, and 10 bases lay between the germline ends. The CDR3 sequence is 15 residues long. Germline CDR1 is LGHNA and CDR2 is YSLEER. CDR3 DNA: TGCGCCAGCAGCCAAGATAGCGGCACTTACAATGAGCAGTTCTTC. Its protein product is CASSQDSGTYNEQFF.

Only one count was recorded for this clone. This chain joins TRBV7-8 and TRBJ1-1; 10 bases map to TRBD1. In germline, CDR1 is SGHVS, CDR2 FQNEAQ. Trimming cost V 8 bases and J 4 bases; bases outside gene matches: 4. The CDR3 runs to 13 residues. CDR3 sequence reads: CASRGTGVTEAFF. The CDR3, as DNA: TGTGCCAGCCGTGGGACAGGGGTCACTGAAGCTTTCTTT.

There are a few counts of this clone. V gene TRBV12-2 combines with J gene TRBJ1-1. TRBV12-2 is shown as a pseudogene. The CDR3 has 13 residues. CDR3 sequence: CASRLGFSSEAFF. The CDR3 DNA follows: TGTGCAAGTCGCTTAGGTTTCAGTAGTGAAGCTTTCTTT.

This chain joins TRBV13 and TRBJ1-4, with 7 positions matching TRBD1. Looked up from germline, CDR1 is PRHDT and CDR2 is FYEKMQ (reference sequence). V lost 0 bases to trimming and J lost 6 bases; unmatched junction nucleotides: 7. The CDR3 contains 16 residues. CDR3 loop: CASSLGLEGADEKLFF. CDR3 nucleotides: TGTGCCAGCAGCTTAGGGCTTGAGGGGGCGGATGAAAAACTGTTTTTT.

The chain recombines TRBV13 with TRBJ1-1, with 11 bases matching TRBD1. Germline V lookup: CDR1 PRHDT, CDR2 FYEKMQ (reference sequence). The CDR3 is made up of 16 amino acids. J was trimmed by 4 bases and V by 8 bases; bases with no gene match: 12. The CDR3 bases are TGTGCCAGCGACCATGCCGGGACAGGGGGGACCACTGAAGCTTTCTTT. It translates to CASDHAGTGGTTEAFF.

V is TRBV10-2 and J is TRBJ2-7; a weak D match, TRBD1 (6 bases). The CDR3 extends over 14 amino acids. With 6 bases removed from V and 2 bases from J, the gap between germline ends came to 14 bases. Germline values: CDR1 WSHSY, CDR2 SAAADI. CDR3 nucleotide sequence: TGCGCCAGCAGCGAAACAGGGTTCCCCTACGAGCAGTACTTC. Protein product: CASSETGFPYEQYF.

This clone has only a few counts. This same CDR3 is encoded by further DNA sequences in the sample. The chain joins TRBV2 to TRBJ2-7; unclear D gene. This CDR3 region has 11 residues. CDR1 is SNHLY and CDR2 is FYNNEI in the germline V gene. Trimming took 0 bases from V and 3 from J, leaving 0 bases between them. CDR3 region: CASSEAYEQYF. As DNA, the CDR3 is TGTGCCAGCAGTGAAGCCTACGAGCAGTACTTC. Complete variable domain (other parts from reference TRBV2 and TRBJ2-7): EPEVTQTPSHQVTQMGQEVILRCVPISNHLYFYWYRQILGQKVEFLVSFYNNEISEKSEIFDDQFSVERPDGSNFTLKIRSTKLEDSAMYFCASSEAYEQYFGPGTRLTVT.

This chain joins TRBV5-1 and TRBJ2-7, with D unresolved. Germline CDR1 and CDR2: SGHRS and YFSETQ. Trimming stripped 0 bases from V and 3 bases from J, with 7 bases between. This CDR3 region has 13 residues. The CDR3 bases are TGCGCCAGCAGCTTGGACGGCTTCTACGAGCAGTACTTC. This sequence encodes CASSLDGFYEQYF.

The chain couples TRBV4-1 to TRBJ1-4; no definite D call. Germline lookup yields CDR1 MGHRA and CDR2 YSYEKL. This CDR3 has 12 amino acids. Between the trimmed V and J ends, which lost 4 bases and 5 bases, there was a span of 5 bases. In DNA form, the CDR3 reads TGCGCCAGCAGCCGGGCCAATGAAAAACTGTTTTTT. Translating gives CASSRANEKLFF.

This clone appeared once. This rearrangement joins TRBV7-6 to TRBJ2-7, with TRBD1 as a possible D gene (5 bases). CDR1 and CDR2 from the germline V gene are SGHVS and FNYEAQ. This CDR3 comprises 14 residues. Trimming removed 5 bases at V and 3 bases at J, with 14 bases between. This chain's CDR3 is CASSPIDSNYEQYF. CDR3 DNA sequence: TGTGCCAGCAGCCCGATTGACAGTAACTACGAGCAGTACTTC. Full variable domain (outside the CDR3, taken from reference TRBV7-6 and TRBJ2-7): GAGVSQSPRYKVTKRGQDVALRCDPISGHVSLYWYRQALGQGPEFLTYFNYEAQQDKSGLPNDRFSAERPEGSISTLTIQRTEQRDSAMYRCASSPIDSNYEQYFGPGTRLTVT.

The chain employs TRBV27 and TRBJ2-7; D might be TRBD1 or TRBD2, each matching 5 bases. The CDR3 runs to 16 residues. Trimming stripped 3 bases from V and 2 bases from J, with 17 bases between. The germline V gene has CDR1 MNHEY and CDR2 SMNVEV (reference sequence). The CDR3 protein is CASSFLHGGPPYEQYF. CDR3 nucleotide sequence: TGTGCCAGCAGTTTCCTCCATGGGGGTCCCCCCTACGAGCAGTACTTC.

In this sample, this clone turned up a few times. This chain connects TRBV29-1 to TRBJ1-2, with D possibly being TRBD1 (6 bases). V shed 6 bases and J shed 8 bases, with 13 bases lying between them. The CDR3 extends over 11 amino acids. The germline V gene encodes CDR1 SQVTM and CDR2 ANQGSEA. This CDR3 reads CSVITGLGYTF. The DNA for the CDR3 is TGCAGCGTGATCACAGGGTTAGGCTACACCTTC. The entire variable domain, with the rest obtained from reference TRBV29-1 and TRBJ1-2, is as follows: SAVISQKPSRDICQRGTSLTIQCQVDSQVTMMFWYRQQPGQSLTLIATANQGSEATYESGFVIDKFPISRPNLTFSTLTVSNMSPEDSSIYLCSVITGLGYTFGSGTRLTVV.

The chain recombines TRBV7-9 with TRBJ2-7; D gene ambiguous. The V gene lost 5 bases and the J gene lost 2 bases, with 10 bases spanning the gap. This CDR3 is 13 amino acids long. Germline V gene sequence: CDR1 SEHNR, CDR2 FQNEAQ (reference sequence). In nucleotides, the CDR3 is TGTGCCAGCAGCCCGGCGGCACCCTACGAGCAGTACTTC. This encodes CASSPAAPYEQYF.

CDR3 in amino acids: CASSLAQGAFFEQYF. The CDR3 DNA reads as TGTGCCAGCAGCTTAGCACAGGGGGCGTTTTTCGAGCAGTACTTC. The chain uses TRBV7-9 and TRBJ2-7; 9 bases are shared with TRBD1. This CDR3 comprises 15 residues. The trim removed 0 bases at V and 6 bases at J, leaving 6 bases unmatched. CDR1 is SEHNR, CDR2 FQNEAQ, per germline (reference sequence).

This rearrangement joins TRBV7-6 to TRBJ2-7, with D unresolved. CDR1 SGHVS and CDR2 FNYEAQ come from the germline V gene. This CDR3 spans 17 amino acids. The germline V and J ends were trimmed by 2 bases and 1 base, with 18 bases remaining between them. CDR3 bases: TGTGCCAGCAGCTTATACGCCCTCGAGCGCCAGTCCTACGAGCAGTACTTC. This translates into CASSLYALERQSYEQYF.

The CDR3 here is CASSLGLAGSDGELFF. The CDR3 bases are TGTGCCAGCAGCTTAGGACTAGCGGGATCCGACGGGGAGCTGTTTTTT. This chain uses TRBV13 with TRBJ2-2, with 10 bases fitting TRBD2. The germline V gene has CDR1 PRHDT and CDR2 FYEKMQ (reference sequence). V shed 0 bases and J 7 bases; nucleotides not matched to a gene: 5. The CDR3 consists of 16 residues.

A single count supports this clone. The genes are TRBV9 and TRBJ1-4, with D possibly being TRBD1 (6 bases). Trimming left V 3 bases short and J 8 bases short, with 11 bases between. In germline, CDR1 is SGDLS, CDR2 YYNGEE. This CDR3 comprises 13 residues. CDR3 DNA sequence: TGTGCCAGCAGCGCGTCTGGGGGCGAAAAACTGTTTTTT. Protein product: CASSASGGEKLFF.